This T cell receptor (beta chain) was documented in a study of blood T cell repertoires in COVID-19. Clinical history reported by participants formed the basis on which cohorts were assigned. Per the authors' pipeline: Amplification of reference gene primers provided the estimated nucleated cell counts. Libraries were prepared by immunoSEQ multiplex PCR; TCRdb keeps only in-frame clonotypes and omits some of them. The D gene and trimming were derived from the DNA, and the V and J assignments and clone size from that table. The repertoire holds a few hundred thousand clones, with over 80% as singletons. CDR1 is LGHNA, CDR2 YSLEER, per germline. The CDR3 runs to 14 residues. V dropped 4 bases and J dropped 2; count of bases not matched to a gene: 3.

The TCR originated in a man younger than 45 who had recovered from COVID-19. This chain links TRBV4-3 with TRBJ1-1; 8 positions match TRBD1. The sequencing sample was made of PBMCs or T cells enriched from blood (not recorded which). CDR3 sequence (DNA): TGCGCCAGCAGCCCGACAGGGGCCAACACTGAAGCTTTCTTT. This sequence encodes CASSPTGANTEAFF.